This is a list of T cell receptor beta chains from one sample in a study of cytomegalovirus exposure and HLA in healthy donors. Here immunoSEQ multiplex PCR was the method, and the copy in TCRdb shows in-frame clones only, minus some. The sample holds 60,000 to 85,000 clones; 60% to 85% are singletons and the top ten take 1.5% to 2%. Sequences were obtained from PBMCs. The receptor source for this set is a middle-aged man in good health and CMV-seronegative. CDR3s include the opening cysteine and the closing phenylalanine or tryptophan. D genes are given only for firm matches. The listing skips clone size in some rows; elsewhere it reads once, few, many or a size class.

j_gene: TRBJ2-7
d_gene: TRBD1
v_gene: TRBV18
abundance: -
CDR3nt: TGTGCCAGCTCACCGTACGACAGGGACGAGCAGTACTTC
CDR3aa: CASSPYDRDEQYF

j_gene: TRBJ1-1
d_gene: -
v_gene: TRBV29-1
abundance: -
CDR3nt: TGCAGCGTTGCAACGGGGAACACTGAAGCTTTCTTT
CDR3aa: CSVATGNTEAFF

j_gene: TRBJ1-5
d_gene: -
v_gene: TRBV7-9
abundance: -
CDR3nt: TGTGCCAGCAGCTTAGGGGGAGGTCGCCAGCCCCAGCATTTT
CDR3aa: CASSLGGGRQPQHF

j_gene: TRBJ1-2
d_gene: TRBD1
v_gene: TRBV5-1
abundance: -
CDR3nt: TGCGCCAGCAGCTGGGACAGGGGGCCAGGCTACACCTTC
CDR3aa: CASSWDRGPGYTF

j_gene: TRBJ2-1
d_gene: -
v_gene: TRBV27
abundance: -
CDR3nt: TGTGCCAGCAGTCCGTACCCGGGGGAAAAGAATGAGCAGTTCTTC
CDR3aa: CASSPYPGEKNEQFF

j_gene: TRBJ1-4
d_gene: TRBD1
v_gene: TRBV29-1
abundance: -
CDR3nt: TGCAGCGTTGGGCAGGGGGGAAAACTGTTTTTT
CDR3aa: CSVGQGGKLFF

j_gene: TRBJ2-2
d_gene: TRBD1
v_gene: TRBV4-2
abundance: -
CDR3nt: TGTGCCAGCAGCCATGGGGACAGGGCAGCGAACACCGGGGAGCTGTTTTTT
CDR3aa: CASSHGDRAANTGELFF

j_gene: TRBJ1-1
d_gene: -
v_gene: TRBV6-6
abundance: -
CDR3nt: TGTGCCAGCAGTTACTCGACAGCCCCGAACACTGAAGCTTTCTTT
CDR3aa: CASSYSTAPNTEAFF

j_gene: TRBJ1-1
d_gene: -
v_gene: TRBV28
abundance: -
CDR3nt: TGTGCCACCTCGACAGGTTCGAACACTGAAGCTTTCTTT
CDR3aa: CATSTGSNTEAFF

j_gene: TRBJ2-5
d_gene: -
v_gene: TRBV12-5
abundance: -
CDR3nt: TGTGCTAGTGGGGGAGGCGGTCAAGAGACCCAGTACTTC
CDR3aa: CASGGGGQETQYF

j_gene: TRBJ1-5
d_gene: TRBD1
v_gene: TRBV9
abundance: -
CDR3nt: TGTGCCAGCAGCGCCCACCCGGGACAGGGCCAGCCCCAGCATTTT
CDR3aa: CASSAHPGQGQPQHF

j_gene: TRBJ2-3
d_gene: TRBD2
v_gene: TRBV6-1
abundance: -
CDR3nt: TGTGCCAGCAGTCGGAGCGGGAGAACAGATACGCAGTATTTT
CDR3aa: CASSRSGRTDTQYF

j_gene: TRBJ2-2
d_gene: TRBD2
v_gene: TRBV10-3
abundance: -
CDR3nt: TGTGCCATCAGTGAGTCGGGTGCGGGAGGGCCAGGAGGGGAGCTGTTTTTT
CDR3aa: CAISESGAGGPGGELFF

j_gene: TRBJ2-1
d_gene: -
v_gene: TRBV7-7
abundance: once
CDR3nt: TGTGCTAGCAGCCTAGGGGGCGGGAGGAGGAGGTACAATGAGCAGTTCTTC
CDR3aa: CASSLGGGRRRYNEQFF